This T cell receptor beta chain came from a study of vaccination and CD4 T cells after COVID-19. Background on the study: Post-vaccine specimens were obtained a median approximately 70 days after dose two (range 14 to 241).

Trimming removed 0 bases at V and 7 bases at J, with 16 bases between. CDR1 is MNHEY, CDR2 SVGEGT, per germline. This CDR3 is built from 17 residues. Oncomine TCR Beta short-read sequencing was applied to DNA from cultured CD4+ T cells. From cultured CD4+ T cells, genomic DNA was extracted. TCRdb re-analysed the PCR reads in MiXCR, keeping a single row per CDR3 protein. This repertoire shows approximately 12,000 distinct CDR3 sequences, 60% found once; its top ten account for about 8%. Treatment of the sample: approximately 11-day PBMC culture with coronavirus spike peptide pools or control peptides (ViraFEST assay). This clonotype was detected a few times. Its antigen is unidentified.

The sequenced sample was CD4+ T cells from blood, cultured in vitro. The chain recombines TRBV6-2 or TRBV6-3 with TRBJ1-6, with D maybe TRBD1 (6 bases). The sequence derives from a human donor who had recovered from COVID-19. The CDR3 spells CASSYSTLQGLNSPLHF. CDR3 DNA sequence: TGTGCCAGCAGTTACTCGACGTTACAGGGACTAAATTCACCCCTCCACTTT.